The 6 T cell receptor beta chains in this list originate from one sample, sequenced in a study of blood T cell repertoires in COVID-19. The repertoire was sequenced with immunoSEQ multiplex PCR; TCRdb's copy has only in-frame clones and lacks some. In the table there are nearly 30,000 clones, roughly three quarters of which are singletons. Sequencing input: peripheral blood. These receptors originate from a woman aged 70-85 years with acute or convalescent COVID-19.

The CDR3 nucleotides are TGTGCCAGCAGCCTAGCGGGAGGCCGCACAGATACGCAGTATTTT. This encodes CASSLAGGRTDTQYF. The V and J genes are TRBV14 and TRBJ2-3, with 10 bases matching TRBD2. The germline V gene has CDR1 SGHDN and CDR2 FVKESK. The CDR3 is 15 residues long. With V trimmed by 4 bases and J by 1 base, 2 bases remained unmatched.

The genes are TRBV28 and TRBJ1-1; 9 nucleotides agree with TRBD1. V lost 8 bases to trimming and J lost 4 bases; unmatched junction nucleotides: 5. Per the germline V gene, CDR1 is MDHEN and CDR2 is SYDVKM. CDR3 length equals 13 residues. CDR3 DNA sequence: TGTGCCAGCGGGGAGACAGGGGGCACTGAAGCTTTCTTT. Translation gives CASGETGGTEAFF.

The chain is built from TRBV19 and TRBJ2-5, with 7 positions matching TRBD2. With V trimmed by 6 bases and J by 2 bases, 3 bases remained unmatched. The CDR3 is 13 residues long. The V gene's germline CDR1 is LNHDA and CDR2 SQIVND (reference sequence). CDR3 sequence reads: CASRGGVQETQYF. The DNA of the CDR3 is TGTGCCAGTAGGGGGGGGGTACAAGAGACCCAGTACTTC.

V and J are TRBV28 and TRBJ2-3, with D perhaps matching TRBD2 (5 bases). The CDR3 consists of 14 residues. CDR1 is MDHEN and CDR2 is SYDVKM in the germline V gene. V was cut by 8 bases and J by 2 bases, with 14 bases left in between. For the CDR3, the DNA is TGTGCCAGCTCCAAAGCGGCTAACACAGATACGCAGTATTTT. Translated: CASSKAANTDTQYF.

The chain employs TRBV6-4 and TRBJ2-1; tentatively, D is TRBD1 (7 bases). The CDR3 is 16 amino acids. CDR1 MRHNA and CDR2 SNTAGT come from the germline V gene. Trimming shortened V by 0 bases and J by 6 bases, and 15 bases separated the two germline ends. This CDR3 is CASSDSIDREVNEQFF. The DNA for the CDR3 is TGTGCCAGCAGTGACTCGATAGACAGGGAGGTCAATGAGCAGTTCTTC.

The chain joins TRBV29-1 to TRBJ2-5; 8 positions agree with TRBD1. V lost 0 bases and J lost 1; bases outside the gene matches: 10. The CDR3 covers 17 residues. Looked up from germline, CDR1 is SQVTM and CDR2 is ANQGSEA. The CDR3 sequence is CSVEDRHRGYLQETQYF. Written as DNA, the CDR3 is TGCAGCGTTGAAGATCGGCACAGGGGGTACCTCCAAGAGACCCAGTACTTC.